This is a list of T cell receptor beta chains from one sample in a study of CD8 T cells in Susac syndrome. TCRdb re-called the immunoSEQ multiplex PCR reads with MiXCR, one entry per CDR3 protein. The table has around 170,000 distinct CDR3 sequences, under 95% seen once. The sequenced sample was CD4+ T cells from PBMCs. The source is a human donor in good health. CDR3s include the opening cysteine and the closing phenylalanine or tryptophan. The order of the fields is J gene, clone size, D gene, V gene, CDR3 DNA, CDR3 protein. D genes are given only for firm matches. Some rows mark clone size as missing; the rest say once, few, many or name a class of expanded clone.

>TRBJ2-3|-|TRBD1|TRBV20-1
TGCAGTGCTAGAGACCCCACAGGGGGATATACGCAGTATTTT
CSARDPTGGYTQYF
>TRBJ1-2|-|TRBD1|TRBV7-3
TGTGCCAGCAGCTTAACGCCAGCAGGGGGTAATTATGGCTACACCTTC
CASSLTPAGGNYGYTF
>TRBJ2-7|-|TRBD2|TRBV7-6
TGTGCCAGCAGCTTAGCCTACCGGGGAGGGGACGAGCAGTACTTC
CASSLAYRGGDEQYF
>TRBJ2-1|-|-|TRBV28
TGTGCCGCTGATAGTAGCTCCTACAATGAGCAGTTCTTC
CAADSSSYNEQFF
>TRBJ2-3|-|-|TRBV3-1
TGTGCCAGCAGCCAGAGAGGGGCAGATACGCAGTATTTT
CASSQRGADTQYF
>TRBJ1-2|-|TRBD1|TRBV2
TGTGCCAGCAGTGAAGAACAGGGGGCCTATGGCTACACCTTC
CASSEEQGAYGYTF
>TRBJ2-1|-|TRBD2|TRBV3-1
TGTGCCAGCAGCCATCACGGACTAGCCGAGCAGTTCTTC
CASSHHGLAEQFF
>TRBJ2-6|once|TRBD1|TRBV27
TGTGCCAGCAGTTTATCGATCTTCTATGGACAGGGGAGCTCTGGGGCCAACGTCCTGACTTTC
CASSLSIFYGQGSSGANVLTF
>TRBJ2-7|-|-|TRBV27
TGTGCCAGCAGTTTAAGAATCGAGCAGTACTTC
CASSLRIEQYF
>TRBJ2-2|-|-|TRBV5-1
TGCGCCAGCAGCGACCCTAGGAACACCGGGGAGCTGTTTTTT
CASSDPRNTGELFF
>TRBJ1-4|-|-|TRBV29-1
TGCAGCGTTGATGGGGGGACTAATGAAAAACTGTTTTTT
CSVDGGTNEKLFF
>TRBJ2-7|-|-|TRBV5-4
TGTGCCAGCAGCTTGGCCAAGCGGGACAGAGGCGAGCAGTACTTC
CASSLAKRDRGEQYF
>TRBJ2-5|-|TRBD1|TRBV6-5
TGTGCCAGCAGTGGGGACAGGGAAGTTTGGGAGACCCAGTACTTC
CASSGDREVWETQYF
>TRBJ1-3|-|-|TRBV19
TGTGCCAGTAGTAACTACGTCGTCTCTGGAAACACCATATATTTT
CASSNYVVSGNTIYF
>TRBJ1-5|-|-|TRBV30
TGTGCCTGGAGGGATGGGACGAGAAGCAATCAGCCCCAGCATTTT
CAWRDGTRSNQPQHF
>TRBJ2-7|-|-|TRBV5-4
TGTGCCAGCAGCTCTCGGGCGGCCGCGTACGAGCAGTACTTC
CASSSRAAAYEQYF
>TRBJ1-1|-|-|TRBV28
TGTGCCAGCAGTTTAACCAGTAAGCGAACTGAAGCTTTCTTT
CASSLTSKRTEAFF
>TRBJ2-7|-|-|TRBV7-6
TGTGCCAGCAGCTTACAGGGAAGGTCCTACGAGCAGTACTTC
CASSLQGRSYEQYF
>TRBJ2-4|-|TRBD1|TRBV28
TGTGCCAGCAGTTTTGGACAGGGATGGGACATTCAGTACTTC
CASSFGQGWDIQYF